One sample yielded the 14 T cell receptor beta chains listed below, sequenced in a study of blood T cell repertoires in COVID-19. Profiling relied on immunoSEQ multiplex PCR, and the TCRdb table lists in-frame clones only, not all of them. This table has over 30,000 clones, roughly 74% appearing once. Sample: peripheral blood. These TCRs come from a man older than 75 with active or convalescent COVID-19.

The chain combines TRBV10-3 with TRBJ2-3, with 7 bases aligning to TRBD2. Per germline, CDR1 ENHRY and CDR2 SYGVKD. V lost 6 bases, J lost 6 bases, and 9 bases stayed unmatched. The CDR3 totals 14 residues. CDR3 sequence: CAIRAGTIVDTQYF. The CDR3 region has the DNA TGTGCCATCAGGGCCGGGACTATAGTGGATACGCAGTATTTT.

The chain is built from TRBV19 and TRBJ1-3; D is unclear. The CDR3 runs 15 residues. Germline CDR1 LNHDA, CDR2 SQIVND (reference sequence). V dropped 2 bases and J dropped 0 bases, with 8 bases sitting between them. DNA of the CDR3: TGTGCCAGTAGTATACGCGGTTCCTCTGGAAACACCATATATTTT. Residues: CASSIRGSSGNTIYF.

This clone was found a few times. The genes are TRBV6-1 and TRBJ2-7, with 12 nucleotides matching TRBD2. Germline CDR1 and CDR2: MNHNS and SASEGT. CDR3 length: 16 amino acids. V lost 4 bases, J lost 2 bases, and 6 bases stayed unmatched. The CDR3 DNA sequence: TGTGCCAGCAGTGTAACTAGCGGGAGGAACCCCTACGAGCAGTACTTC. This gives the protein CASSVTSGRNPYEQYF.

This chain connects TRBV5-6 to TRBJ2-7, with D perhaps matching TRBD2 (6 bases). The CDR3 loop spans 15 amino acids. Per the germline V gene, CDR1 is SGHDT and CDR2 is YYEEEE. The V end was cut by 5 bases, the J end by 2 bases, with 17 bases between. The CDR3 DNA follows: TGTGCCAGCAGTCCCACTGGCGGGGTACCCTACGAGCAGTACTTC. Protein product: CASSPTGGVPYEQYF. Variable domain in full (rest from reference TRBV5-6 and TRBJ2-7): DAGVTQSPTHLIKTRGQQVTLRCSPKSGHDTVSWYQQALGQGPQFIFQYYEEEERQRGNFPDRFSGHQFPNYSSELNVNALLLGDSALYLCASSPTGGVPYEQYFGPGTRLTVT.

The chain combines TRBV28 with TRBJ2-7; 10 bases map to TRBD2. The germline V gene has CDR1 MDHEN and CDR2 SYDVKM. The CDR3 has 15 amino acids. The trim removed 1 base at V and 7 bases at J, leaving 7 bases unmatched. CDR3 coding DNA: TGTGCCAGCAGTTTATTGCTAGCGGGAGACGGGGAGCAGTACTTC. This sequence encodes CASSLLLAGDGEQYF. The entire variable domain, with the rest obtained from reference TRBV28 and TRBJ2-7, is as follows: DVKVTQSSRYLVKRTGEKVFLECVQDMDHENMFWYRQDPGLGLRLIYFSYDVKMKEKGDIPEGYSVSREKKERFSLILESASTNQTSMYLCASSLLLAGDGEQYFGPGTRLTVT.

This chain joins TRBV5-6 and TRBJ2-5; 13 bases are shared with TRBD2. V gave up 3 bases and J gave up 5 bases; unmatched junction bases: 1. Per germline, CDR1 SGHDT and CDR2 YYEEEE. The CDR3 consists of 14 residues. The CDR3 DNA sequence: TGTGCCAGCAGCTCGACTAGCGGGAGGGAGACCCAGTACTTC. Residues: CASSSTSGRETQYF.

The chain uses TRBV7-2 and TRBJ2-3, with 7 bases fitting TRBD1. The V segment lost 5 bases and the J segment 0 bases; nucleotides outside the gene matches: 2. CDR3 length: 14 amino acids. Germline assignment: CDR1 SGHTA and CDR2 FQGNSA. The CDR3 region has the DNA TGTGCCAGCAGCGGACAGGTTAGCACAGATACGCAGTATTTT. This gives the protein CASSGQVSTDTQYF.

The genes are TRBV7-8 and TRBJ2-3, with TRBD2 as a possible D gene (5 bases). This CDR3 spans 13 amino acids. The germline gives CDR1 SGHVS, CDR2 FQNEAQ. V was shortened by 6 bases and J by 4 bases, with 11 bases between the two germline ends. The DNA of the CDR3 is TGTGCCAGCAGTTCGACGAGGGCAGATACGCAGTATTTT. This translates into CASSSTRADTQYF.

The CDR3 DNA follows: TGTGCCAGCAGCTTAGATTGGGAGGGGATGAACACCGGGGAGCTGTTTTTT. Protein sequence: CASSLDWEGMNTGELFF. The chain employs TRBV11-3 and TRBJ2-2; 7 bases agree with TRBD2. In germline, CDR1 is SGHNT, CDR2 YENEEA. This CDR3 has 17 amino acids. V dropped 0 bases and J dropped 1; count of bases not matched to a gene: 5.

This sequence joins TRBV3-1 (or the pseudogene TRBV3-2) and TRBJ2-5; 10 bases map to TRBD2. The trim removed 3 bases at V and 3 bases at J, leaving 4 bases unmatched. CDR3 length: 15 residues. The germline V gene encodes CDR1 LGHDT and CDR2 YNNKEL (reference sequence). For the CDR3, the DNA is TGTGCCAGCAGCCATGGGACTAGCGTGGAAGAGACCCAGTACTTC. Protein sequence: CASSHGTSVEETQYF.

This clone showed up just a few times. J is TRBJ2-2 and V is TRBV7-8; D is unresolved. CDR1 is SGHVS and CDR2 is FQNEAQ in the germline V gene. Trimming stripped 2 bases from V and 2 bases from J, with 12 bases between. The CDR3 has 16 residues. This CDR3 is CASSLTSLTNTGELFF. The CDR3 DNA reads TGTGCCAGCAGCTTAACTTCACTAACCAACACCGGGGAGCTGTTTTTT.

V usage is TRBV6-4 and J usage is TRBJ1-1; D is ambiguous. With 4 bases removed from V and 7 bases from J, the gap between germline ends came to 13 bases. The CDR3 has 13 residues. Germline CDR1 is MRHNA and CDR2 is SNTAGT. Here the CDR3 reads CASSARPWSEAFF. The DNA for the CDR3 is TGTGCCAGCAGTGCCCGACCTTGGAGTGAAGCTTTCTTT.

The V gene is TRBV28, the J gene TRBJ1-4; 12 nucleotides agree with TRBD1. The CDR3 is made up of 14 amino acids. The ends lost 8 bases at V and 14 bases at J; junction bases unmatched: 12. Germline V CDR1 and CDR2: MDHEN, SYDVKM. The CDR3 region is CASSKGQGATTLFF. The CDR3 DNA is TGTGCCAGCTCGAAGGGACAGGGGGCGACGACTCTGTTTTTT. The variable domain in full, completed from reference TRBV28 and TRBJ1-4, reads DVKVTQSSRYLVKRTGEKVFLECVQDMDHENMFWYRQDPGLGLRLIYFSYDVKMKEKGDIPEGYSVSREKKERFSLILESASTNQTSMYLCASSKGQGATTLFFGSGTQLSVL.

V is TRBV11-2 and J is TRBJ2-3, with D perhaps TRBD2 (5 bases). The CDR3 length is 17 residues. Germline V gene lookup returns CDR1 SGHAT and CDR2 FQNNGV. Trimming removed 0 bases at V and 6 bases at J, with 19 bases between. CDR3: CASSLEAPTLRGDTQYF. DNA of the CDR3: TGTGCCAGCAGCTTAGAGGCCCCCACACTCCGCGGGGATACGCAGTATTTT.